A selection of T cell receptor beta chains follows, all from one sample in a study of Graves' ophthalmopathy and Graves' hyperthyroidism. TCRdb independently ran MiXCR on the multiplex PCR reads; one entry per CDR3 protein. The data show 400,000 to 450,000 distinct CDR3 sequences, with roughly 21% seen just once and around 3.1% held by the top ten. Sample: peripheral blood. All receptors derive from a woman younger than 30 with stable Graves' hyperthyroidism. Both conserved end residues are part of each CDR3. The order of the fields is J gene, CDR3 length, V gene, D gene, clone size, CDR3 DNA, CDR3 protein. D genes are given only for firm matches. Clone size is given for some rows only: seen once, a few or many times, or a class if the clone is expanded.

TRBJ2-7 14 TRBV27 - many TGTGCCAGCAGTTGGGCGGGATCTGGCTACGAGCAGTACTTC CASSWAGSGYEQYF
TRBJ2-7 13 TRBV6-1 TRBD1 - TGTGCCAGCAGGGGACAGGGGCTCTACGAGCAGTACTTC CASRGQGLYEQYF
TRBJ2-7 14 TRBV18 - few TGTGCCAGCTCACCAAGGCAGGTTCTGTACGAGCAGTACTTC CASSPRQVLYEQYF
TRBJ2-5 15 TRBV4-1 - many TGCGCCAGCAGCCGAGACAGGGGAGGGCAAGAGACCCAGTACTTC CASSRDRGGQETQYF
TRBJ2-7 13 TRBV2 TRBD1 many TGTGCCAGCTATCGGGACAGCCTCTACGAGCAGTACTTC CASYRDSLYEQYF
TRBJ2-7 14 TRBV24-1 - many TGTGCCACCAGTGAAACAGGGACGAGGGGCGAGCAGTACTTC CATSETGTRGEQYF
TRBJ2-2 16 TRBV10-3 TRBD1 many TGTGCCATCAGTCCCGGGACAGGGGGACCCTGGGGGGAGCTGTTTTTT CAISPGTGGPWGELFF
TRBJ2-7 13 TRBV30 - many TGTGCCTGGAGTCCCCGGACTACCTACGAGCAGTACTTC CAWSPRTTYEQYF
TRBJ1-5 16 TRBV20-1 - few TGCAGTGCTGGTCCACTTGGGGGTTTGGTAAATCAGCCCCAGCATTTT CSAGPLGGLVNQPQHF
TRBJ2-5 18 TRBV20-1 TRBD2 medium-sized TGCAGTGCTAGGATTCCGGGACTAGCGATACGGCCCGTGGAGACCCAGTACTTC CSARIPGLAIRPVETQYF
TRBJ1-1 14 TRBV15 - - TGTGCCACCAGTTGGGACGGGGAGAACACTGAAGCTTTCTTT CATSWDGENTEAFF
TRBJ2-6 13 TRBV20-1 - many TGCAGTGCCTCGAAGGCACAGGGATTCGTCCTGACTTTC CSASKAQGFVLTF
TRBJ2-2 14 TRBV28 - many TGTGCCAGCAGTCACCCCTGGGGGGTCCGGGAGCTGTTTTTT CASSHPWGVRELFF
TRBJ2-2 19 TRBV20-1 TRBD2 many TGCAGTGCTAGAAAAATAGGACTAGCGGGCCCTCTAAACACCGGGGAGCTGTTTTTT CSARKIGLAGPLNTGELFF
TRBJ1-6 15 TRBV20-1 - many TGCAGTGCTAGGGGCGTCGGCTCCTATAATTCACCCCTCCACTTT CSARGVGSYNSPLHF
TRBJ1-6 15 TRBV10-3 - many TGTGCCATCAGTGAGTCGCTCAGGACTTCTTCACCCCTCCACTTT CAISESLRTSSPLHF
TRBJ2-7 14 TRBV19 - many TGTGCCAGTAGCGTCGACCGGGACGGGTACGAGCAGTACTTC CASSVDRDGYEQYF
TRBJ1-2 14 TRBV2 - many TGTGCCAGCAGTTTGCAGGGGCTCAAAAATGGCTACACCTTC CASSLQGLKNGYTF
TRBJ2-5 15 TRBV20-1 TRBD2 many TGCAGTGCCAAACCGCTAGCGGGAGATGGGGAGACCCAGTACTTC CSAKPLAGDGETQYF
TRBJ2-5 13 TRBV18 - many TGTGCCAGCTCACCAAATCGGCAAGAGACCCAGTACTTC CASSPNRQETQYF
TRBJ1-5 14 TRBV10-3 - many TGTGCCATCAGTGAGTCGGGGAGGGATCAGCCCCAGCATTTT CAISESGRDQPQHF
TRBJ2-6 17 TRBV18 - - TGTGCCAGCTCACCAACCAGGGCCTACTCTGGGGCCAACGTCCTGACTTTC CASSPTRAYSGANVLTF
TRBJ1-1 14 TRBV20-1 - many TGCAGTGCTAGCGTGGCTTCCGGCCGCACTGAAGCTTTCTTT CSASVASGRTEAFF
TRBJ2-5 17 TRBV7-3 - many TGTGCCAGCAGCCCCCGCTCAGGACGGCAGTACCAAGAGACCCAGTACTTC CASSPRSGRQYQETQYF
TRBJ2-3 21 TRBV5-1 TRBD2 - TGCGCCAGCAGCTCACGGCACCTGACAAATCTACGGGCGGGGGTCACAGATACGCAGTATTTT CASSSRHLTNLRAGVTDTQYF
TRBJ2-7 16 TRBV27 TRBD2 few TGTGCCAGCAGACCTGCCGCCGGGACTAGCCGTTACGAGCAGTACTTC CASRPAAGTSRYEQYF
TRBJ1-6 14 TRBV27 - many TGTGCCAGCAGTTTGGTGGGGTTTAATTCACCCCTCCACTTT CASSLVGFNSPLHF
TRBJ2-2 17 TRBV28 TRBD1 - TGTGCCAGCAGTAGTCCGACCGGGACAGGGGGCTCCGGGGAGCTGTTTTTT CASSSPTGTGGSGELFF
TRBJ2-7 15 TRBV28 TRBD2 many TGTGCCAGCAGTTTTGCTAGCGGGAGGATCGACGAGCAGTACTTC CASSFASGRIDEQYF
TRBJ1-1 14 TRBV20-1 TRBD1 many TGCAGTGCCCAGAGACAGGGGTGGAGCACTGAAGCTTTCTTT CSAQRQGWSTEAFF
TRBJ2-7 15 TRBV7-6 TRBD2 many TGTGCCAGCAGCTTGAGAGGACTAGTGGGAGCCGAGCAGTACTTC CASSLRGLVGAEQYF
TRBJ1-2 12 TRBV20-1 - many TGCAGTGCTAGTCAAACGAGCTATGGCTACACCTTC CSASQTSYGYTF